This T cell receptor beta chain appears in the sequencing data of a study of T-cell memory formation after mild COVID-19. Study as a whole: TCR clusters were mostly donor specific.

Each CDR3 protein is one row after TCRdb ran MiXCR on the 5' RACE reads. The sample lists around 530,000 distinct CDR3 sequences, about 20% occurring once. About this clonotype: Its antigen remains unknown.

V lost 6 bases and J 11 bases, leaving 14 bases between the germline ends. The CDR3 length is 12 residues. General study points: Second-wave clones peaking on day 37 lacked confirmed SARS-CoV-2 specificity.

The source of this sequence is an adult woman who had mild COVID-19 (a few samples of this study predate the infection). Cell type and time point are not known. The source material was PBMCs or a T cell subset sorted from them (not recorded which). This chain links TRBV12-3 or TRBV12-4 with TRBJ1-5, with a possible D match to TRBD1 (6 bases). The CDR3 coding sequence is TGTGCCAGCAGCCTCCCAGGGGAAGCCCAGCATTTT. This translates into CASSLPGEAQHF.